A selection of T cell receptor beta chains follows, all from one sample in a study of CD8 T cells in ankylosing spondylitis. One entry per CDR3 protein results from TCRdb running MiXCR on the 5' RACE reads. The sample consists of 150,000 to 200,000 distinct CDR3 sequences, around 13% of them appearing once. Input material: blood, either unsorted or a sorted T cell fraction (not recorded which). These receptors were taken from a male donor with ankylosing spondylitis or in good health (not recorded which). The CDR3 runs from the conserved cysteine through the conserved F or W. The D gene is left open where the match is weak. Part of the rows lack a size; the others show once, few, many or a class for expanded clones.

abundance	v_gene	len	d_gene	j_gene	CDR3nt	CDR3aa
.	TRBV9	14	.	TRBJ2-1	TGTGCCAGCAGCGAGTCAGGCGGCGGCAATGAGCAGTTCTTC	CASSESGGGNEQFF
.	TRBV27	16	TRBD1	TRBJ2-2	TGTGCCAGTCGTACCCCTGACAGGGGAGACACCGGGGAGCTGTTTTTT	CASRTPDRGDTGELFF
many	TRBV29-1	12	.	TRBJ2-1	TGCAGCGTTGAAGATGTCTACAATGAGCAGTTCTTC	CSVEDVYNEQFF
.	TRBV6-4	15	.	TRBJ2-1	TGTGCCAGCAGTGCCTCCCCGGGCTCCTACAATGAGCAGTTCTTC	CASSASPGSYNEQFF
few	TRBV29-1	15	TRBD1	TRBJ2-2	TGCAGCGTTGAAGATTGGCAGGGGGTCACCGGGGAGCTGTTTTTT	CSVEDWQGVTGELFF
few	TRBV12-3/TRBV12-4	14	.	TRBJ2-2	TGTGCCAGCAGGGGGACGGGGGACACCGGGGAGCTGTTTTTT	CASRGTGDTGELFF
few	TRBV30	13	.	TRBJ2-2	TGTGCCTGGACCACCGTGGGGCCCGGGGAGCTGTTTTTT	CAWTTVGPGELFF
.	TRBV3-1	13	.	TRBJ2-7	TGTGCCAGCAGCCAAGGACGGACCTACGAGCAGTACTTC	CASSQGRTYEQYF
few	TRBV29-1	13	.	TRBJ2-3	TGCAGCGGGGACTCCCACAACACAGATACGCAGTATTTT	CSGDSHNTDTQYF
many	TRBV12-3/TRBV12-4	12	.	TRBJ1-4	TGTGCCAGCAGTTTGAGGGGTGAAAAACTGTTTTTT	CASSLRGEKLFF
few	TRBV27	14	.	TRBJ2-7	TGTGCCAGCAGTTTTGCGGGGTCTACCTACGAGCAGTACTTC	CASSFAGSTYEQYF
few	TRBV4-1	17	TRBD2	TRBJ2-2	TGCGCCAGCAGCCCCGGAGGAGCGGGAGGGCCATGGGGGGAGCTGTTTTTT	CASSPGGAGGPWGELFF
.	TRBV7-9	14	TRBD1	TRBJ2-5	TGTGCCAGCAGCCTCGGACAGGTGGGGGAGACCCAGTACTTC	CASSLGQVGETQYF
.	TRBV11-2	14	TRBD1	TRBJ1-4	TGTGCCAGCAGCTCGGGACAGGGGTTTGAAAAACTGTTTTTT	CASSSGQGFEKLFF
.	TRBV3-1	16	.	TRBJ1-2	TGTGCCAGCAGCCAAGAGGGCGGCCACCCTAACTATGGCTACACCTTC	CASSQEGGHPNYGYTF
.	TRBV20-1	13	.	TRBJ2-6	TGCAGTGCTAGAGAAACTGGGGCCAACGTCCTGACTTTC	CSARETGANVLTF
.	TRBV7-6	14	.	TRBJ2-7	TGTGCCAGCAGCTTGTTTCCGGGAGAAACCGAGCAGTACTTC	CASSLFPGETEQYF
few	TRBV4-1	18	.	TRBJ2-1	TGCGCCAGCAGCCAAGAGAGAGCAGGGGGGCACTCCTACAATGAGCAGTTCTTC	CASSQERAGGHSYNEQFF
.	TRBV20-1	12	.	TRBJ2-7	TGCAGTGCTAGCCTACAGGGTGGCGAGCAGTACTTC	CSASLQGGEQYF
many	TRBV29-1	15	.	TRBJ2-1	TGCAGCGTTGTATCGACAGGACAGTTCTACAATGAGCAGTTCTTC	CSVVSTGQFYNEQFF
few	TRBV27	17	.	TRBJ2-2	TGTGCCAGCAGTTTAAGTATTGCGGTGTTAGGTATCGGGGAGCTGTTTTTT	CASSLSIAVLGIGELFF
many	TRBV10-3	14	.	TRBJ1-1	TGTGCCATCGGTCTGGCGGGTGAGAACACTGAAGCTTTCTTT	CAIGLAGENTEAFF
many	TRBV5-6	17	TRBD1	TRBJ2-5	TGTGCCAGCATGCCCGATCACAGGGGAAGTAACCAAGAGACCCAGTACTTC	CASMPDHRGSNQETQYF
.	TRBV25-1	12	.	TRBJ2-7	TGTGCCAGCAGTGTTGACAGCTACGAGCAGTACTTC	CASSVDSYEQYF
few	TRBV11-2	17	TRBD2	TRBJ2-3	TGTGCCAGCAGCCACTCGGGACTAGCGGGAGATGGGGATACGCAGTATTTT	CASSHSGLAGDGDTQYF
.	TRBV20-1	16	TRBD1	TRBJ2-1	TGCAGTGCTGATGGGACAGGGGGCCCTAAAGTGAATGAGCAGTTCTTC	CSADGTGGPKVNEQFF
few	TRBV7-9	16	TRBD2	TRBJ2-1	TGTGCCAGCAGCTCTTTTACTAGCGGGAGGGTTGGTGAGCAGTTCTTC	CASSSFTSGRVGEQFF
few	TRBV4-1	16	TRBD1	TRBJ1-1	TGCGCCAGCAGCGACGGGACAGGGGGACTGAACACTGAAGCTTTCTTT	CASSDGTGGLNTEAFF
few	TRBV7-2	13	TRBD2	TRBJ2-1	TGTGCCAGCAGTTCCAGCGGGGGCTATGAGCAGTTCTTC	CASSSSGGYEQFF
.	TRBV24-1	18	.	TRBJ2-1	TGTGCCACCAGTGATTTTGGGGAACCAACGGGACAAGGGATTGAGCAGTTCTTC	CATSDFGEPTGQGIEQFF
.	TRBV24-1	13	.	TRBJ2-2	TGTGCCACCAGTGAGGGGAACACCGGGGAGCTGTTTTTT	CATSEGNTGELFF
once	TRBV27	17	TRBD2	TRBJ2-7	TGTGCCAGCAGTTTAGCTAGCGGGAGGTCCTTCTCCTACGAGCAGTACTTC	CASSLASGRSFSYEQYF
many	TRBV7-2	15	.	TRBJ2-3	TGTGCCAGCAGCTTAGGGGGAAGGGGCCCAGATACGCAGTATTTT	CASSLGGRGPDTQYF
.	TRBV12-3/TRBV12-4	17	TRBD1	TRBJ1-4	TGTGCCAGCAGTTTAGGGGACAGGGGTCCCCAGGAGGAAAAACTGTTTTTT	CASSLGDRGPQEEKLFF
few	TRBV11-3	15	.	TRBJ1-1	TGTGCCAGCAGCCCCCTCTCGGGGTCCGGGACTGAAGCTTTCTTT	CASSPLSGSGTEAFF
few	TRBV27	15	.	TRBJ2-1	TGTGCCAGCAGCATGGGGACCCGTCCTTACAATGAGCAGTTCTTC	CASSMGTRPYNEQFF